The TCR beta chain under discussion was sequenced for a study of cytomegalovirus exposure and HLA in healthy donors. Whole-study results and caveats: Most observed TCR sequences were rare, whereas some public TCRs were detected in many donors. Several V segments, TRBV6-2 and TRBV6-3 among them, could not be told apart and were dropped.

The PCR made use of 60 Vbeta and 13 Jbeta primers. Produced via immunoSEQ multiplex PCR; TCRdb's table is partial and in-frame only. The sample has approximately 120,000 clones; 76% are singletons. Details on this clone: Its antigen is still unknown.

At collection, donors were nominally healthy, but unrecorded immune exposures were probable. The CDR3 totals 12 residues. The germline gives CDR1 MGHRA, CDR2 YSYEKL. Trimming took off 3 bases at V and 5 bases at J, with 7 bases between the two ends. This sequence was found in a middle-aged woman in good health and CMV-seropositive. Sequencing was performed on PBMCs. This chain joins TRBV4-1 and TRBJ1-2; D unresolved. In DNA form, the CDR3 reads TGCGCCAGCAGCCAGAACAAGTATGGCTACACCTTC. Translating it yields CASSQNKYGYTF.